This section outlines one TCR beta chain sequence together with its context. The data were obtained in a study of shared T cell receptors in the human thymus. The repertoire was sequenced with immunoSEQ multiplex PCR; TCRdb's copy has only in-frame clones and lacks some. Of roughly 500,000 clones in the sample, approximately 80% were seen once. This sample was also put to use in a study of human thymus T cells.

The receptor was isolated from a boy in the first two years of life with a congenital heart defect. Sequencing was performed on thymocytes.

The CDR3 nucleotides are TGTGCCACCAGCAGAGATGGGACTAGCGGGAGGGGAAGCTCCTACGAGCAGTACTTC. Translated, it gives CATSRDGTSGRGSSYEQYF. The chain uses TRBV15 and TRBJ2-7; 16 bases fit TRBD2. Germline values: CDR1 LNHNV, CDR2 YYDKDF (reference sequence). The V segment lost 0 bases and the J segment 0 bases; nucleotides outside the gene matches: 5. This CDR3 has 19 residues.